This T cell receptor beta chain was documented in a study of T cells in localized non-small cell lung cancer. CDR1 and CDR2 from the germline V gene are SQVTM and ANQGSEA. CDR3 size: 12 residues. V lost 3 bases and J lost 7, with 12 bases in between. Comments on this clone: The antigen is not known.

Study observations and caveats: The study sequenced only one region of the tumor. As a result, intratumor heterogeneity could not be excluded and remains possible. Adjacent lung had a median approximately 57 of the 100 largest tumor clones. Uninvolved adjacent lung had the highest recorded T cell clonality, with tumor below it.

Clones were sequenced by immunoSEQ multiplex PCR, and TCRdb holds only the in-frame ones, with some missing. This sample has tens of thousands of clones, with roughly 90% found just once. The chain is built from TRBV29-1 and TRBJ1-2; no clear D gene. This TCR derives from a woman aged 35-70 years with stage I lung adenocarcinoma. The sample here was peripheral blood, taken before any cancer treatment. CDR3 protein: CSVEVSRAGYTF. CDR3 sequence (DNA): TGCAGCGTTGAGGTATCGCGGGCTGGCTACACCTTC.